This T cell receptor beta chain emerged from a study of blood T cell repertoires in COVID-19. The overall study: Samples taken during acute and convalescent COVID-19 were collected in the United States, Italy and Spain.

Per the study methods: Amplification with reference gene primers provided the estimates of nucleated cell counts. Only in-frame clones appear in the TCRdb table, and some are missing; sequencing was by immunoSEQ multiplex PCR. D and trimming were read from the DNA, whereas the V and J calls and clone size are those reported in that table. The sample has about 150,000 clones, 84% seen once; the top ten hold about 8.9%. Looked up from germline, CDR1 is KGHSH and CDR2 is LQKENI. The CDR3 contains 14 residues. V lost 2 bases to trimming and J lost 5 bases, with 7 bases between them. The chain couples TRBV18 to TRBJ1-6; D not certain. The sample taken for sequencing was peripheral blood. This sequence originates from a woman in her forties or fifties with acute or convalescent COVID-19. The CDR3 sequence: CASSPGQNNSPLHF. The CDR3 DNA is TGTGCCAGCTCACCAGGGCAGAATAATTCACCCCTCCACTTT.